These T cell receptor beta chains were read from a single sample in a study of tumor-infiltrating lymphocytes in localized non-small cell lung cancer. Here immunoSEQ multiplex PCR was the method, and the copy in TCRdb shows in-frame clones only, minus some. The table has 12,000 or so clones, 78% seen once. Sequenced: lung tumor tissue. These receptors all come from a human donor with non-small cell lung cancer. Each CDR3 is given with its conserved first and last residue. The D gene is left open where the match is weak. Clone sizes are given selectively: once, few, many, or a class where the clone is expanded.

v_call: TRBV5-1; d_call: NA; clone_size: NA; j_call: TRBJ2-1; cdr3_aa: CASPSRLAAYNEQFF; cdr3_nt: TGCGCCAGCCCCTCCCGGCTAGCAGCCTACAATGAGCAGTTCTTC
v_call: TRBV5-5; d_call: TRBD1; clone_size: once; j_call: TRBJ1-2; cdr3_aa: CASSRQGASTNYGYTF; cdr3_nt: TGTGCCAGCAGCCGACAGGGGGCAAGTACTAACTATGGCTACACCTTC
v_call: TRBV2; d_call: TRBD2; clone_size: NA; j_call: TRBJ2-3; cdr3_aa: CATPGLAGGADTQYF; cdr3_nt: TGTGCCACACCGGGACTAGCGGGGGGCGCAGATACGCAGTATTTT
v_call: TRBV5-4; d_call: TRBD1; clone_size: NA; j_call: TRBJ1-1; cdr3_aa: CASSFNYRGTEAFF; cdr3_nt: TGTGCCAGCAGCTTCAACTACAGGGGTACTGAAGCTTTCTTT
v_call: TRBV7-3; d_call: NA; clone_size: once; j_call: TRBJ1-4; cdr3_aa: CASSLGPGEKLFF; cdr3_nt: TGTGCCAGCAGCTTAGGGCCCGGTGAAAAACTGTTTTTT
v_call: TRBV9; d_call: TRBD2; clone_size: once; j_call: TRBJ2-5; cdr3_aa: CASSATSGRQETQYF; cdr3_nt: TGTGCCAGCAGCGCGACTAGCGGGAGGCAAGAGACCCAGTACTTC
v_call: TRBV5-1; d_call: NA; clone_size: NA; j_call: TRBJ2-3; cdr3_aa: CASRLYGVGGTDTQYF; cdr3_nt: TGCGCCAGCAGGCTTTACGGGGTCGGGGGCACAGATACGCAGTATTTT
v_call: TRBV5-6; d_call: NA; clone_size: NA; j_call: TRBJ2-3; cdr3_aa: CASSLGSASPDTQYF; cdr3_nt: TGTGCCAGCAGCTTGGGTTCTGCTTCCCCAGATACGCAGTATTTT
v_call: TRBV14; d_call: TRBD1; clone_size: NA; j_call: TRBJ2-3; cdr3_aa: CASSQAGGPPTDTQYF; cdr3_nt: TGTGCCAGCAGCCAAGCAGGGGGACCCCCCACAGATACGCAGTATTTT
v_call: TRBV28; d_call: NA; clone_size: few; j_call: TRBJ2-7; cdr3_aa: CASIPGGGQGASYEQYF; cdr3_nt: TGTGCCAGCATCCCTGGGGGGGGGCAGGGGGCGTCCTACGAGCAGTACTTC
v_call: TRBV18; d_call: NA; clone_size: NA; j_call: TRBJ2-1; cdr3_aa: CASSPMAVLSNEQFF; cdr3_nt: TGTGCCAGCTCACCAATGGCAGTTTTAAGCAATGAGCAGTTCTTC
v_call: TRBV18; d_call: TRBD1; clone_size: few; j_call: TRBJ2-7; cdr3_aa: CASSQMTGPYEQYF; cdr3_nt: TGTGCCAGCTCACAAATGACAGGGCCCTACGAGCAGTACTTC
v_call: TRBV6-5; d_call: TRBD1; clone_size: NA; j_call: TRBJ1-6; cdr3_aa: CASSEDRINSPLHF; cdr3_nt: TGTGCCAGCAGTGAGGACAGGATTAATTCACCCCTCCACTTT
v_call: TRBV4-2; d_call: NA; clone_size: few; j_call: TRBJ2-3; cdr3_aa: CASSQSELDTQYF; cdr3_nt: TGTGCCAGCAGCCAGTCGGAGTTGGATACGCAGTATTTT
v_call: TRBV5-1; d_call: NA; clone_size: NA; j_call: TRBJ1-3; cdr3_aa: CASSPAMGSGNTIYF; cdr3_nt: TGCGCCAGCAGCCCCGCGATGGGCTCTGGAAACACCATATATTTT
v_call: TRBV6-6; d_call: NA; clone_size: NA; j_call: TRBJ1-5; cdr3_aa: CASSSFLDSNQPQHF; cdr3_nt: TGTGCCAGCAGTAGTTTCTTAGATAGCAATCAGCCCCAGCATTTT
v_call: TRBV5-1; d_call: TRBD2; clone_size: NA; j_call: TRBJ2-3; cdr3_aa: CASSLDPGGSTDTQYF; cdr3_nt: TGCGCCAGCAGCTTGGATCCGGGGGGGAGTACAGATACGCAGTATTTT
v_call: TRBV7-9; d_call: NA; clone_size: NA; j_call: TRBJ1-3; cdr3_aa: CASSFAENTIYF; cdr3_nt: TGTGCCAGCAGCTTCGCCGAAAACACCATATATTTT